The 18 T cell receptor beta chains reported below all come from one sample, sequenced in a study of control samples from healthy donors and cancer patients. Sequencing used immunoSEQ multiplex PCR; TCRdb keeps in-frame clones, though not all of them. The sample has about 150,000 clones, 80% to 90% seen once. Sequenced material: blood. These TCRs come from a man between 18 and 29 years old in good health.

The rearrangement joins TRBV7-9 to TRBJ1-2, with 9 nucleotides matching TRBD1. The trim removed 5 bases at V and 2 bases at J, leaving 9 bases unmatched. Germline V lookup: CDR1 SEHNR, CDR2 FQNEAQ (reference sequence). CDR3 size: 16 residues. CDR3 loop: CASSLAIGTGNYGYTF. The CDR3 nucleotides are TGTGCCAGCAGCCTCGCCATAGGGACAGGGAACTATGGCTACACCTTC. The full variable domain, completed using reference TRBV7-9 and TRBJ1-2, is DTGVSQNPRHKITKRGQNVTFRCDPISEHNRLYWYRQTLGQGPEFLTYFQNEAQLEKSRLLSDRFSAERPKGSFSTLEIQRTEQGDSAMYLCASSLAIGTGNYGYTFGSGTRLTVV.

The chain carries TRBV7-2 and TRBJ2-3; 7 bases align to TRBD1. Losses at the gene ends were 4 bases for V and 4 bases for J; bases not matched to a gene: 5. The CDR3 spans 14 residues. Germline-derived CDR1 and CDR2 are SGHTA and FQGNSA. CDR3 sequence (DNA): TGTGCCAGCAGCTCTCTGACAGGGTCAGATACGCAGTATTTT. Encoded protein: CASSSLTGSDTQYF. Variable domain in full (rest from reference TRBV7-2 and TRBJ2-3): GAGVSQSPSNKVTEKGKDVELRCDPISGHTALYWYRQSLGQGLEFLIYFQGNSAPDKSGLPSDRFSAERTGGSVSTLTIQRTQQEDSAVYLCASSSLTGSDTQYFGPGTRLTVL.

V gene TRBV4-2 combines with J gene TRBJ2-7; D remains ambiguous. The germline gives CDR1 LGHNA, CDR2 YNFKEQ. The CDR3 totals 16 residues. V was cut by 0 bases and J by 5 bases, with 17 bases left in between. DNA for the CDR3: TGTGCCAGCAGCCAAGACGTCGTGCCGGTGGGCAACGAGCAGTACTTC. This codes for CASSQDVVPVGNEQYF.

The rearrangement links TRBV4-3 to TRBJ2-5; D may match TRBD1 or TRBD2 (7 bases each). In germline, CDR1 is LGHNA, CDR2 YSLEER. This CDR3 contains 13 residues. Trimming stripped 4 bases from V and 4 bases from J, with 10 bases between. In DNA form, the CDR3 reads TGCGCCAGCAGCCCCAGGGGGGGAGAGACCCAGTACTTC. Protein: CASSPRGGETQYF.

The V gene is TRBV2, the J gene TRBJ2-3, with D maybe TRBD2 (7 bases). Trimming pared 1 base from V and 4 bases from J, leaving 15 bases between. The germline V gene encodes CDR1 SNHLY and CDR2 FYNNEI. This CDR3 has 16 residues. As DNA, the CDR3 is TGTGCCAGCAGTGAAGAGGCGGGGGCCATCGCAGATACGCAGTATTTT. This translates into CASSEEAGAIADTQYF.

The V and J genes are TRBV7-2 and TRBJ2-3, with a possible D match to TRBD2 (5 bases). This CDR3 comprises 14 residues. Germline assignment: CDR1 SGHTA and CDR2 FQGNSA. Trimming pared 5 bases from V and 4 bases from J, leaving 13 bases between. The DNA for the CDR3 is TGTGCCAGCAGCGAGGGCCGTTCGGCAGATACGCAGTATTTT. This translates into CASSEGRSADTQYF.

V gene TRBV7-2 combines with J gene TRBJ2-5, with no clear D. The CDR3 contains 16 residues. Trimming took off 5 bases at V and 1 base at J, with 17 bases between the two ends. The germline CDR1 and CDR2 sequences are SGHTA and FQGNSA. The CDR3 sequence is CASSPQRRPTQETQYF. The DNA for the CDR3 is TGTGCCAGCAGCCCCCAGAGGCGGCCTACCCAAGAGACCCAGTACTTC.

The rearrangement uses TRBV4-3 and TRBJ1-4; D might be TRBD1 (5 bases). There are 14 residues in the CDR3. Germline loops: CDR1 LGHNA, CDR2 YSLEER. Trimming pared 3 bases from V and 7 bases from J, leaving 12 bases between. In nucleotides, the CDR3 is TGCGCCAGCAGCCAGGACAACGCCGCTGAAAAACTGTTTTTT. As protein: CASSQDNAAEKLFF.

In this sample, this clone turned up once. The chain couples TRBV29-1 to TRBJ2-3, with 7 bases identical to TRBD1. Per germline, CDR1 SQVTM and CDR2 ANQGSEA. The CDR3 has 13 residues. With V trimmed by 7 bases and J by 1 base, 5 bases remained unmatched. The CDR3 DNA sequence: TGCAGCGCTAAGCAGGGGGGCACAGATACGCAGTATTTT. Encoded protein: CSAKQGGTDTQYF.

Here the CDR3 reads CASSQSSQGGTEAFF. In nucleotides, the CDR3 is TGCGCCAGCAGCCAAAGTTCACAGGGAGGCACTGAAGCTTTCTTT. This chain links TRBV4-3 with TRBJ1-1, with D maybe TRBD1 (6 bases). The CDR3 contains 15 residues. The V end was cut by 2 bases, the J end by 4 bases, with 14 bases between. Per the germline V gene, CDR1 is LGHNA and CDR2 is YSLEER.

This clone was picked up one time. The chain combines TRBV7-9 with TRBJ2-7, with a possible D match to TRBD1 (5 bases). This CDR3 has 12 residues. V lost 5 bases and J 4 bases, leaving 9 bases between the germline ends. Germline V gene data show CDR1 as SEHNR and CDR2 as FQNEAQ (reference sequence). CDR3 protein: CASSPTAYEQYF. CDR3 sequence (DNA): TGTGCCAGCAGCCCGACAGCTTACGAGCAGTACTTC.

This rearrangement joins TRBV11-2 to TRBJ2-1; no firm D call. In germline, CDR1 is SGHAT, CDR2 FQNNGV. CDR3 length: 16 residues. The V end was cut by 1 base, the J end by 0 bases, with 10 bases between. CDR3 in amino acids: CASSLVISSSYNEQFF. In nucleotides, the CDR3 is TGTGCCAGCAGCTTAGTTATCTCGAGCTCCTACAATGAGCAGTTCTTC.

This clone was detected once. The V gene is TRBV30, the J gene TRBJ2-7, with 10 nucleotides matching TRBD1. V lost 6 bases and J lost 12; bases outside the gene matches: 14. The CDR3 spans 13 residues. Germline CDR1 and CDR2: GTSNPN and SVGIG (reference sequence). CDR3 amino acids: CACQTRDRGYLYF. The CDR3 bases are TGTGCCTGTCAGACCCGGGACAGGGGCTATCTGTACTTC.

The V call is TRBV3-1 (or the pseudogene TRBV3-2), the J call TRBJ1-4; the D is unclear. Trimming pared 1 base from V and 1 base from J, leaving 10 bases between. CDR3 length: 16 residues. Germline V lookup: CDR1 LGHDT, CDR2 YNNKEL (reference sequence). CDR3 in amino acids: CASSQAPIGTNEKLFF. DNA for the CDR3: TGTGCCAGCAGCCAAGCCCCTATTGGAACTAATGAAAAACTGTTTTTT.

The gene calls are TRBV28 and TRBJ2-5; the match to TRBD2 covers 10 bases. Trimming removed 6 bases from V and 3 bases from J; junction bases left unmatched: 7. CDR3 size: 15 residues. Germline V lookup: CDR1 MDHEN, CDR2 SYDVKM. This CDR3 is CASRSGGAGKETQYF. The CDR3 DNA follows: TGTGCCAGCAGGAGCGGGGGGGCCGGGAAAGAGACCCAGTACTTC.

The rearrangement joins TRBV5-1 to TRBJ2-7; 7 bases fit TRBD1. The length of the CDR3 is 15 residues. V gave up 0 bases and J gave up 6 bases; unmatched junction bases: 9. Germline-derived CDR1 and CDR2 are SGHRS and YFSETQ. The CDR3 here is CASSLGHQGVVEQYF. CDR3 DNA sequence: TGCGCCAGCAGCTTGGGCCACCAGGGGGTTGTCGAGCAGTACTTC.

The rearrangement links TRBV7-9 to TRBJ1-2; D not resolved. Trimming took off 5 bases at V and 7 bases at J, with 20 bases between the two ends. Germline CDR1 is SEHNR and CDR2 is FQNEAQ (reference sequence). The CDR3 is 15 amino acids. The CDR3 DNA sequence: TGTGCCAGCAGCCCCCCCGTCGCCGGTTTGGCTGGCTACACCTTC. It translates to CASSPPVAGLAGYTF.

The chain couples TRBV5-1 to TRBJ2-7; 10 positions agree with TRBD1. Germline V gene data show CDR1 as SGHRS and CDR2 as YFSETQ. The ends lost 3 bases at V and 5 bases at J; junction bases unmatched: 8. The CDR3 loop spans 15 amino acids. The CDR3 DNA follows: TGCGCCAGCAGCTCCCCGGGACAGGGGTACCACGAGCAGTACTTC. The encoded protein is CASSSPGQGYHEQYF.